This TCR beta chain was documented in a study of T-cell reconstitution after alpha-beta-depleted transplantation in children. This CDR3 spans 14 amino acids. The V end was cut by 6 bases, the J end by 9 bases, with 21 bases between. CDR1 and CDR2 from the germline V gene are SQVTM and ANQGSEA. As it was prepared, the TCRbeta library received unique molecular identifiers. In TCRdb, the PCR reads were re-called with MiXCR into one record per CDR3 protein. The sample lists 400,000 to 500,000 distinct CDR3 sequences; about a tenth were seen once. This clonotype was found a few times. The specimen was PBMCs from the stem cell graft donor, collected from the stem cell graft. V is TRBV29-1 and J is TRBJ2-1; D might be TRBD2 (6 bases). This TCR was sampled from a human donor who donated a stem cell graft to a child with acute myeloid leukemia. The DNA for the CDR3 is TGCAGCGTGGCCCCAGCGGGCTGGACCTTTGAGCAGTTCTTC. Translated, it gives CSVAPAGWTFEQFF.